This TCR beta chain is drawn from a study of shared clonotypes between healthy human individuals. Study outcomes and limitations: Across subsets, estimated richness was generally greater for naive than for memory populations.

Turning to this clone: Its antigen is as yet unknown.

V was clipped by 5 bases and J by 5 bases; unmatched bases: 3. Germline assignment: CDR1 MNHNS and CDR2 SASEGT. The CDR3 runs 14 residues. Original data processing: From ImmunoSEQ came sequences covering only the junction and carrying no quality scores, so filtering differed. Method: immunoSEQ multiplex PCR; TCRdb's copy keeps in-frame clones and lacks some. V and J calls and clone size come straight from that table; D and trimming were deduced from the DNA. The profile shows over a million clones, under 80% of them singletons. The sequence derives from a man aged 18 to 35 in good health. V and J are TRBV6-1 and TRBJ2-5, with TRBD2 matching 12 bases. The specimen was memory CD4+ T cells sorted from blood. Subset denoted: CD45RA-negative fraction. This CDR3 reads CASSSGTSGETQYF. Written as DNA, the CDR3 is TGTGCCAGCAGTTCCGGGACTAGCGGGGAGACCCAGTACTTC.